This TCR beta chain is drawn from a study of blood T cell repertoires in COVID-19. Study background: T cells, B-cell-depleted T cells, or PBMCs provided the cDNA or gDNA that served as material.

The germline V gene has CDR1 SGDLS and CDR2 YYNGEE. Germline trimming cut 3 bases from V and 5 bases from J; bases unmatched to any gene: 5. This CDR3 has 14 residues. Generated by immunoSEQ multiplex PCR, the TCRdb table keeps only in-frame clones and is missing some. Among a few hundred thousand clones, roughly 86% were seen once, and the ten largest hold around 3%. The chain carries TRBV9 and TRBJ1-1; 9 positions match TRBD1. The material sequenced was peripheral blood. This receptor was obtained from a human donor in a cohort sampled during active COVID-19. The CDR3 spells CASSAQGAGTEAFF. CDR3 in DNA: TGTGCCAGCAGCGCACAGGGGGCTGGAACTGAAGCTTTCTTT. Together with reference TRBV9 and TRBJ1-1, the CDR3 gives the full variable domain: DSGVTQTPKHLITATGQRVTLRCSPRSGDLSVYWYQQSLDQGLQFLIQYYNGEERAKGNILERFSAQQFPDLHSELNLSSLELGDSALYFCASSAQGAGTEAFFGQGTRLTVV.